This T cell receptor (beta chain) comes out of a study of cytomegalovirus exposure and HLA in healthy donors. Findings and limits, study-wide: There was a cluster of highly shared sequence variants that was likely a sequencing artifact. Researchers catalogued roughly 150 TCR beta chains as cytomegalovirus-associated.

The table lists this clone with a few counts. Its antigen is as yet unknown. The PCR had 60 Vbeta and 13 Jbeta primers. The assay was immunoSEQ multiplex PCR, and TCRdb's table has in-frame clones only and misses some. The sample yields 120,000 to 150,000 clones, roughly two thirds seen once. The sequenced sample was PBMCs. This TCR was sampled from a male donor in good health and CMV-seronegative.

The CDR3 DNA reads as TGCGCCAGCAGCCAAGATCGAGGTCAGCCCCAGCATTTT. As protein: CASSQDRGQPQHF. The rearrangement links TRBV4-1 to TRBJ1-5; D is uncertain. CDR1 and CDR2 (germline): MGHRA, YSYEKL. Trimming cost V 0 bases and J 6 bases, with 6 bases left between them. This CDR3 has 13 amino acids.